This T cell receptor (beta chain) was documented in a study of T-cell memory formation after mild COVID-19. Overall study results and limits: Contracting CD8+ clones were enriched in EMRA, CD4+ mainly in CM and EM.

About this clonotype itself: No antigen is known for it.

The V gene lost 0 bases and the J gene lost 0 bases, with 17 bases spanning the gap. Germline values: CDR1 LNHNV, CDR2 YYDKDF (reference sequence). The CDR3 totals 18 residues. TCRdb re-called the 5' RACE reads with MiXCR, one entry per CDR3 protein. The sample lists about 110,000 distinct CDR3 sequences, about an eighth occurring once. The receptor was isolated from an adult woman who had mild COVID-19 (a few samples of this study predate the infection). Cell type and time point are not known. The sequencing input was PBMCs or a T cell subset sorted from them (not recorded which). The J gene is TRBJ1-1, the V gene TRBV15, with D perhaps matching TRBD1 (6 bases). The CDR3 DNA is TGTGCCACCAGCAGAGATTCCCCAGGGGAATTTGTGAACACTGAAGCTTTCTTT. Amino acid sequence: CATSRDSPGEFVNTEAFF. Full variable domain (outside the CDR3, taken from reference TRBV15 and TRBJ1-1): DAMVIQNPRYQVTQFGKPVTLSCSQTLNHNVMYWYQQKSSQAPKLLFHYYDKDFNNEADTPDNFQSRRPNTSFCFLDIRSPGLGDTAMYLCATSRDSPGEFVNTEAFFGQGTRLTVV.